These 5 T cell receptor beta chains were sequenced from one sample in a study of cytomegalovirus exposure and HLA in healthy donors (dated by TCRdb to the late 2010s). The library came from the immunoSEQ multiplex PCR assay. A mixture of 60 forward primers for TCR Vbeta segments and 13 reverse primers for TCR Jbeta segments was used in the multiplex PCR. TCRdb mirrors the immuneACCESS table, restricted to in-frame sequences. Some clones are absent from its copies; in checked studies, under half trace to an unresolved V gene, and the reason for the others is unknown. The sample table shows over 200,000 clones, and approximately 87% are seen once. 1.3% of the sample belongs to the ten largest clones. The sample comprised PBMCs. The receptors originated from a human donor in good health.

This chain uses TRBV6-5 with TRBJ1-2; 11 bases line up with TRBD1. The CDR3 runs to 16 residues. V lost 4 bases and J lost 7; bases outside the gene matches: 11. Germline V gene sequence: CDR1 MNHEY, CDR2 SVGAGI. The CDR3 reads CASSFSHGQGAGGYTF. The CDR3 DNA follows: TGTGCCAGCAGTTTTTCCCACGGACAGGGGGCGGGTGGCTACACCTTC.

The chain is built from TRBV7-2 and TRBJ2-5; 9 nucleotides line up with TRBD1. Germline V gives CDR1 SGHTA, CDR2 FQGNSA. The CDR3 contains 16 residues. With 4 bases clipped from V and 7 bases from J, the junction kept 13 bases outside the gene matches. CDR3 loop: CASSSGQQGALGTQYF. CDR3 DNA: TGTGCCAGCAGCTCCGGACAACAGGGGGCGCTTGGGACCCAGTACTTC.

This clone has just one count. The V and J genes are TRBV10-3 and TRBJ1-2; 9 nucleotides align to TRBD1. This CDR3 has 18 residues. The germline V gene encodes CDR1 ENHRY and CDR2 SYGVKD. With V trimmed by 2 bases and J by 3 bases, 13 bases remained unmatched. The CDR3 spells CAISEPTGTGSGDYGYTF. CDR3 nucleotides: TGTGCCATCAGTGAGCCAACCGGGACAGGGAGTGGGGACTATGGCTACACCTTC.

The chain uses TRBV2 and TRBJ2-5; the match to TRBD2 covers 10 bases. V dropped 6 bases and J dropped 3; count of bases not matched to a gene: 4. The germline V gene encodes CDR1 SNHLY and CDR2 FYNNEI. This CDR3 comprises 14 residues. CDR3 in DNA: TGTGCCAGCAGCCCTAGCGGGAGTGAAGAGACCCAGTACTTC. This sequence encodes CASSPSGSEETQYF.

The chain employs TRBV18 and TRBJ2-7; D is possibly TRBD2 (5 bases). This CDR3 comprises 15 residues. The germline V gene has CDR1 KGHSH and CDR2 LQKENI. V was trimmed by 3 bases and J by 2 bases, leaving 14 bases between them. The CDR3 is CASSPQGGKTYEQYF. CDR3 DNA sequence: TGTGCCAGCTCACCCCAAGGAGGAAAAACCTACGAGCAGTACTTC.